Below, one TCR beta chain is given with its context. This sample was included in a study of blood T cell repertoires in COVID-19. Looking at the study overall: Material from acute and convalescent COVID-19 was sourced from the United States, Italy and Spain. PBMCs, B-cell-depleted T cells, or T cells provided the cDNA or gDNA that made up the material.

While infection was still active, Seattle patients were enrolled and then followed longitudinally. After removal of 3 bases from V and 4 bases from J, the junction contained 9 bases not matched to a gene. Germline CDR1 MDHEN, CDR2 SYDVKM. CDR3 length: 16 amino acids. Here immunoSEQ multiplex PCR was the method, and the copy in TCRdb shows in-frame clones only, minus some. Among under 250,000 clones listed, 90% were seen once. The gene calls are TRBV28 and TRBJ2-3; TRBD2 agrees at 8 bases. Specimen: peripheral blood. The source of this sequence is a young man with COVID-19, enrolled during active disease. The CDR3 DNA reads TGTGCCAGCAGTTTCCCCGGGGGGGGTTGGGCAGATACGCAGTATTTT. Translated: CASSFPGGGWADTQYF.